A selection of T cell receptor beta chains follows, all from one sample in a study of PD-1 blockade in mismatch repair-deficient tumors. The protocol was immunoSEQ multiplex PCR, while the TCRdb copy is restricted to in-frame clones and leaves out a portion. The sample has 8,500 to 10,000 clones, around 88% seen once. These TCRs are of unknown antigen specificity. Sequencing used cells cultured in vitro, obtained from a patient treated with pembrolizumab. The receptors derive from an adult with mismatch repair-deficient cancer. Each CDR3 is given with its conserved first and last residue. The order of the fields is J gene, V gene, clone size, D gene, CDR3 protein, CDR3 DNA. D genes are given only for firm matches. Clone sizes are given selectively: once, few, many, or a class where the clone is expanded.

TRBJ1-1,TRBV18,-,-,CASSFSRGHTEAFF,TGTGCCAGCTCCTTTTCACGGGGGCACACTGAAGCTTTCTTT
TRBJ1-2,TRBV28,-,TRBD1,CASSLSPTGVNYGYTF,TGTGCCAGCAGTTTATCCCCGACAGGGGTTAACTATGGCTACACCTTC
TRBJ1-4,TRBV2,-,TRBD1,CASTGRQGHEKLFF,TGTGCCAGCACGGGGCGACAGGGCCATGAAAAACTGTTTTTT
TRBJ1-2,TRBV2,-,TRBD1,CASSADRDGYTF,TGTGCCAGCAGTGCAGACAGGGATGGCTACACCTTC
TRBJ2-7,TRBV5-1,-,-,CASSLVPGASYEQYF,TGCGCCAGCAGCTTGGTGCCGGGCGCGTCCTACGAGCAGTACTTC
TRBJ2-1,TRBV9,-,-,CASSDWRADEQFF,TGTGCCAGCAGCGACTGGAGGGCCGATGAGCAGTTCTTC
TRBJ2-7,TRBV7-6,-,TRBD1,CASSLRPTGTLSYEQYF,TGTGCCAGCAGCTTAAGGCCGACAGGGACCCTTTCCTACGAGCAGTACTTC
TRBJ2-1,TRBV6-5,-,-,CASSSVYNEQFF,TGTGCCAGCAGTTCCGTTTACAATGAGCAGTTCTTC
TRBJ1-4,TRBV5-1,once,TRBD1,CASSLGQGDEKLFF,TGCGCCAGCAGCTTGGGACAGGGGGATGAAAAACTGTTTTTT
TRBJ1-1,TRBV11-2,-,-,CASSLVFTGLTEAFF,TGTGCCAGCAGCTTAGTCTTTACAGGGCTCACTGAAGCTTTCTTT
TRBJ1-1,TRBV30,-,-,CAWSVTVNTEAFF,TGTGCCTGGAGTGTAACGGTGAACACTGAAGCTTTCTTT
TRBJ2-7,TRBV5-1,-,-,CASSSGDLGLLVEQYF,TGCGCCAGCAGCTCGGGGGATTTAGGACTCCTAGTCGAGCAGTACTTC
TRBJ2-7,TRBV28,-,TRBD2,CASSFSLAGYEQYF,TGTGCCAGCAGTTTCTCTCTAGCGGGTTACGAGCAGTACTTC
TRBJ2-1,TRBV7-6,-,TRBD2,CASSLVIPGLAGVSEQFF,TGTGCCAGCAGCTTAGTAATCCCTGGACTAGCGGGAGTAAGTGAGCAGTTCTTC
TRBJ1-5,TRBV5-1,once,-,CASSLGQEQPQHF,TGCGCCAGCAGCTTGGGGCAAGAACAGCCCCAGCATTTT
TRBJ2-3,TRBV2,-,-,CASIQSGQYTDTQYF,TGTGCCAGCATCCAATCGGGGCAGTACACAGATACGCAGTATTTT
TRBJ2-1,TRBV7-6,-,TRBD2,CASSLADLAGKQFF,TGTGCCAGCAGCTTAGCGGACCTAGCGGGAAAACAGTTCTTC
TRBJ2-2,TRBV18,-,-,CASSPPSRDTGELFF,TGTGCCAGCTCACCACCGTCGCGGGACACCGGGGAGCTGTTTTTT
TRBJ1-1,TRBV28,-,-,CASSSRRNPEAFF,TGTGCCAGCAGTTCCCGACGAAACCCTGAAGCTTTCTTT
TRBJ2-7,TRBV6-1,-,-,CASSFQVGPIEQYF,TGTGCCAGCAGTTTTCAGGTGGGACCTATAGAGCAGTACTTC
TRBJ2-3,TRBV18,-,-,CASSPEGPDTQYF,TGTGCCAGCTCACCTGAGGGTCCAGATACGCAGTATTTT
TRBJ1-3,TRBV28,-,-,CASSTMSRGIGNTIYF,TGTGCCAGCAGTACGATGTCTCGGGGCATTGGAAACACCATATATTTT
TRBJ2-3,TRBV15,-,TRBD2,CATSFGGGLTDTQYF,TGTGCCACCAGCTTCGGGGGAGGGCTAACAGATACGCAGTATTTT
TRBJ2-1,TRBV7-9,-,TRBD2,CASSLERASGYNEQFF,TGTGCCAGCAGCTTAGAGAGGGCTAGCGGTTACAATGAGCAGTTCTTC
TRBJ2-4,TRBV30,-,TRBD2,CAWSQPGREGNIQYF,TGTGCCTGGAGTCAGCCCGGCAGGGAGGGAAACATTCAGTACTTC
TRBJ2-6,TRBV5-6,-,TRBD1,CASSFRDRRANVLTF,TGTGCCAGCAGCTTCCGGGACAGGCGGGCCAACGTCCTGACTTTC
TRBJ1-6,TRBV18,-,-,CASSPSSYNSPLHF,TGTGCCAGCTCACCCAGCTCCTATAATTCACCCCTCCACTTT
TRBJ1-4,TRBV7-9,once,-,CASSRTATNEKLFF,TGTGCCAGCAGCCGGACAGCAACTAATGAAAAACTGTTTTTT
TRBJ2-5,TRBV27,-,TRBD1,CASSFLGGFQETQYF,TGTGCCAGCAGTTTTCTAGGGGGCTTCCAAGAGACCCAGTACTTC
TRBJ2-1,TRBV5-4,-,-,CASSLIGSRNEQFF,TGTGCCAGCAGCTTGATAGGGAGCCGTAATGAGCAGTTCTTC
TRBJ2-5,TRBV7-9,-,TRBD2,CASSPGVAGLSGETQYF,TGTGCCAGCAGCCCCGGGGTAGCGGGACTTTCAGGAGAGACCCAGTACTTC